This T cell receptor beta chain emerged from a study of T cells after yellow fever vaccination. The CDR3 is 12 amino acids. CDR1 ENHRY and CDR2 SYGVKD come from the germline V gene. V was pared by 8 bases and J by 6 bases, with 11 bases between. In its sample, this clonotype was seen a few times. Its antigen is not known. The study made its TCR cDNA through 5'RACE template switching. That step introduced a universal primer site along with UMIs. TCRdb ran MiXCR on the 5' RACE reads and lists one entry per CDR3 protein. The table lists 200,000 to 250,000 distinct CDR3 sequences, 6.9% of them singletons. General observations from the study: The secondary response peaked faster, at day 5 versus 15, but was weaker.

The source was CD4+ T cells sorted from PBMCs, collected 15 days after the yellow fever booster vaccination. The receptor was isolated from a man aged 30-40 years who received the YFV17D yellow fever vaccine. The chain is built from TRBV10-3 and TRBJ1-5, with D perhaps TRBD1 (6 bases). This chain's CDR3 is CAISTGSQPQHF. The CDR3, as DNA: TGTGCCATCTCAACAGGGAGTCAGCCCCAGCATTTT.